A single sample is the source of the 30 T cell receptor beta chains below, sequenced in a study of breast tumors, draining lymph nodes, adjacent tissues. Using its own MiXCR run on the multiplex PCR reads, TCRdb lists one record per CDR3 protein. The sample shows some 49,000 distinct CDR3 sequences, more than 20% of them seen only once. Source material: breast tumor tissue. These receptors were collected from a female donor with breast cancer. Some clones in this sample may be carry-over from other donors' samples.

V is TRBV2 and J is TRBJ1-1; perhaps TRBD1 as D (5 bases). Deletions cut 5 bases from V and 6 bases from J, with 16 bases between. The CDR3 has 14 amino acids. Germline V gives CDR1 SNHLY, CDR2 FYNNEI. CDR3 nucleotide sequence: TGTGCCAGCAGTAAGTCAGGGTACGATCCTGAAGCTTTCTTT. This encodes CASSKSGYDPEAFF.

This clonotype was found many times. J is TRBJ2-2 and V is TRBV12-3 or TRBV12-4; 10 bases are a match to TRBD2. The CDR3 runs 17 residues. Trimming at V came to 6 bases and at J to 1 base, leaving 8 bases not matched to a gene. The CDR3 DNA follows: TGTGCCAGCAGCCGACCTCCTAGCGGGGGGAACACCGGGGAGCTGTTTTTT. This gives the protein CASSRPPSGGNTGELFF.

V usage is TRBV7-9 and J usage is TRBJ1-1; 7 nucleotides agree with TRBD1. CDR1 is SEHNR, CDR2 FQNEAQ, per germline (reference sequence). The length of the CDR3 is 13 residues. V lost 5 bases, J lost 11 bases, and 11 bases stayed unmatched. The CDR3 bases are TGTGCCAGCAGCGAAAACAGGGGAGGGTCGGCTTTCTTT. This sequence encodes CASSENRGGSAFF. Drawing the rest from reference TRBV7-9 and TRBJ1-1, the complete variable domain is DTGVSQNPRHKITKRGQNVTFRCDPISEHNRLYWYRQTLGQGPEFLTYFQNEAQLEKSRLLSDRFSAERPKGSFSTLEIQRTEQGDSAMYLCASSENRGGSAFFGQGTRLTVV.

This chain joins TRBV3-1 and TRBJ2-7; D not resolved. The length of the CDR3 is 15 residues. Trimming shortened V by 0 bases and J by 4 bases, and 13 bases separated the two germline ends. CDR1 and CDR2 from the germline V gene are LGHDT and YNNKEL (reference sequence). The CDR3 here is CASSQDLTPSYEQYF. CDR3 coding DNA: TGTGCCAGCAGCCAAGATTTAACTCCTTCTTACGAGCAGTACTTC.

This clonotype was observed at least ten times. This chain connects TRBV11-2 to TRBJ2-3, with 10 bases matching TRBD2. V lost 1 base, J lost 2 bases, and 6 bases stayed unmatched. Germline CDR1 reads SGHAT; CDR2 reads FQNNGV. This CDR3 region has 17 residues. The CDR3 loop reads CASSLGLAGEHTDTQYF. The CDR3 nucleotides are TGTGCCAGCAGCTTAGGGCTAGCGGGGGAGCACACAGATACGCAGTATTTT.

Many counts were recorded for this clonotype. CDR3 DNA: TGTGCCAGCAGCCCCAACTTCGGGAAACGTCAGTACTTC. Translation: CASSPNFGKRQYF. The chain is built from TRBV7-6 and TRBJ2-5; weak D call: TRBD2 (5 bases). This CDR3 is 13 amino acids long. Germline V CDR1 and CDR2: SGHVS, FNYEAQ. V dropped 5 bases and J dropped 11 bases, with 18 bases sitting between them.

With regard to this clonotype: The DNA is left out, because the CDR3 cannot be placed on it with certainty; the CDR3 is given as TCRdb lists it. V is TRBV7-8 and J is TRBJ1-3; the table's D call of TRBD1 was not tested on the DNA. The V gene's germline CDR1 is SGHVS and CDR2 FQNEAQ. From its first to its last residue, the CDR3 has 19 amino acids. The CDR3 sequence: CASSFSRTEAFFGQGTIYF.

This clonotype was seen many times. The chain is built from TRBV6-5 and TRBJ2-7; D gene uncertain. Germline-derived CDR1 and CDR2 are MNHEY and SVGAGI. Trimming stripped 6 bases from V and 2 bases from J, with 11 bases between. The CDR3 runs 13 residues. CDR3 in DNA: TGTGCCAGCAGCTGGACGGCGGCCTACGAGCAGTACTTC. Protein sequence: CASSWTAAYEQYF.

Ten or more counts support this clonotype. This chain connects TRBV16 to TRBJ1-2; TRBD1 aligns across 9 bases. Trimming removed 3 bases from V and 5 bases from J; junction bases left unmatched: 4. Germline assignment: CDR1 KGHSY and CDR2 FQNENV. The CDR3 contains 14 residues. CDR3 bases: TGTGCCAGCAGCCACCCTGACAGGGGGTATGGCTACACCTTC. Protein sequence: CASSHPDRGYGYTF.

This clonotype was detected many times. The J gene is TRBJ2-1, the V gene TRBV15, with D perhaps TRBD1 or TRBD2 (5 bases each). Trimming pared 3 bases from V and 6 bases from J, leaving 9 bases between. CDR3 length: 13 amino acids. The germline V gene encodes CDR1 LNHNV and CDR2 YYDKDF (reference sequence). As DNA, the CDR3 is TGTGCCACCAGCAGGGGACCAGTCAATGAGCAGTTCTTC. Residues: CATSRGPVNEQFF.

This clonotype was found many times. The chain has TRBV19 and TRBJ1-6; a possible D gene is TRBD1 (5 bases). The ends were cut back, 3 bases at V and 7 bases at J, with 16 bases in the middle. This CDR3 is 16 amino acids long. Germline V lookup: CDR1 LNHDA, CDR2 SQIVND (reference sequence). As DNA, the CDR3 is TGTGCCAGTAGTATTTCTGAGGGACGCCAAAATTCACCCCTCCACTTT. Protein: CASSISEGRQNSPLHF.

The gene calls are TRBV11-2 and TRBJ1-1; possibly TRBD1 for D (6 bases). Trimming stripped 1 base from V and 4 bases from J, with 16 bases between. The CDR3 covers 16 residues. The germline V gene encodes CDR1 SGHAT and CDR2 FQNNGV. CDR3 sequence: CASSLGDNSPSTEAFF. The CDR3 nucleotides are TGTGCCAGCAGCTTAGGGGACAACTCCCCCAGCACTGAAGCTTTCTTT.

This clonotype was counted ten times or more. The rearrangement uses TRBV29-1 and TRBJ1-2, with D tentatively TRBD1 (5 bases). Germline V CDR1 and CDR2: SQVTM, ANQGSEA. CDR3 length: 15 amino acids. The V gene lost 6 bases and the J gene lost 8 bases, with 25 bases spanning the gap. The DNA of the CDR3 is TGCAGCGTGGCCCAATCAAGGGAAGGGGTACGGGGCTACACCTTC. Its translation is CSVAQSREGVRGYTF.

This clonotype is categorized as medium-sized. V and J are TRBV13 and TRBJ1-2, with D possibly being TRBD1 (5 bases). Trimming shortened V by 3 bases and J by 2 bases, and 16 bases separated the two germline ends. This CDR3 has 16 amino acids. Germline V lookup: CDR1 PRHDT, CDR2 FYEKMQ (reference sequence). CDR3 sequence reads: CASSFWFGGKNYGYTF. The CDR3 DNA is TGTGCCAGCAGCTTTTGGTTCGGGGGGAAAAACTATGGCTACACCTTC.

This clonotype was recorded many times. The chain links TRBV6-1 to TRBJ1-5, with D possibly matching TRBD1 (6 bases). V was trimmed by 6 bases and J by 0 bases, leaving 12 bases between them. Germline V gene data show CDR1 as MNHNS and CDR2 as SASEGT. The CDR3 extends over 15 amino acids. Written as DNA, the CDR3 is TGTGCCAGCAGAACGACAGGAGATAGCAATCAGCCCCAGCATTTT. Its protein product is CASRTTGDSNQPQHF.

This clonotype was seen at least ten times. This chain connects TRBV20-1 to TRBJ2-5, with a possible D match to TRBD2 (6 bases). Germline V lookup: CDR1 DFQATT, CDR2 SNEGSKA (reference sequence). CDR3 size: 12 residues. The germline V and J ends were trimmed by 5 bases and 4 bases, with 11 bases remaining between them. The CDR3: CSALPGGETQYF. The CDR3 DNA is TGCAGTGCTCTTCCCGGGGGAGAGACCCAGTACTTC.

There are many counts of this clonotype. V usage is TRBV18 and J usage is TRBJ2-7; 7 nucleotides line up with TRBD2. Germline V gene sequence: CDR1 KGHSH, CDR2 LQKENI. This CDR3 contains 13 residues. J was trimmed by 2 bases and V by 2 bases; bases with no gene match: 0. The CDR3 region is CASSPGTTYEQYF. The CDR3 DNA reads TGTGCCAGCTCACCAGGGACTACCTACGAGCAGTACTTC. Complete variable domain (other parts from reference TRBV18 and TRBJ2-7): NAGVMQNPRHLVRRRGQEARLRCSPMKGHSHVYWYRQLPEEGLKFMVYLQKENIIDESGMPKERFSAEFPKEGPSILRIQQVVRGDSAAYFCASSPGTTYEQYFGPGTRLTVT.

This clonotype was found many times. The chain joins TRBV6-1 to TRBJ1-5; D unclear. The CDR3 is made up of 15 amino acids. Per germline, CDR1 MNHNS and CDR2 SASEGT. V lost 2 bases to trimming and J lost 0 bases, with 8 bases between them. The CDR3 DNA is TGTGCCAGCAGTGAACGGGCCGATAGCAATCAGCCCCAGCATTTT. Translating gives CASSERADSNQPQHF.

This clonotype was picked up many times. V usage is TRBV12-3 or TRBV12-4 and J usage is TRBJ1-5; D is uncertain. The CDR3 length is 13 residues. V dropped 0 bases and J dropped 3 bases, with 3 bases sitting between them. The CDR3 sequence: CASSLALNQPQHF. The CDR3 region has the DNA TGTGCCAGCAGTTTAGCCCTCAATCAGCCCCAGCATTTT.

This clonotype showed up many times. This chain uses TRBV24-1 with TRBJ2-1; 10 bases are a match to TRBD2. Per the germline V gene, CDR1 is KGHDR and CDR2 is SFDVKD. Losses at the gene ends were 1 base for V and 8 bases for J; bases not matched to a gene: 7. This CDR3 is built from 16 residues. In nucleotides, the CDR3 is TGTGCCACCAGTGATTTAGCGGGGGGGATATACTATGAGCAGTTCTTC. Translated: CATSDLAGGIYYEQFF.

This clonotype was detected many times. The chain employs TRBV19 and TRBJ1-5, with D possibly being TRBD1 (5 bases). Germline CDR1 and CDR2: LNHDA and SQIVND (reference sequence). V lost 7 bases, J lost 2 bases, and 12 bases lay in between. This CDR3 comprises 14 residues. The CDR3, as DNA: TGTGCCAGTAACTCGGGGGGAGGCAATCAGCCCCAGCATTTT. Amino acid sequence: CASNSGGGNQPQHF.

Many counts were recorded for this clonotype. CDR3 residues: CASSGPGQGAMGYGYTF. The CDR3 DNA reads TGTGCCAGCAGTGGACCGGGACAGGGGGCAATGGGCTATGGCTACACCTTC. The V and J genes are TRBV6-1 and TRBJ1-2; 12 bases are shared with TRBD1. V was clipped by 4 bases and J by 4 bases; unmatched bases: 10. Germline CDR1 and CDR2: MNHNS and SASEGT. The CDR3 runs 17 residues.

This clonotype showed up many times. The J gene is TRBJ1-2, the V gene TRBV19; tentatively, D is TRBD1 (6 bases). Germline V gene data show CDR1 as LNHDA and CDR2 as SQIVND (reference sequence). The V and J ends lost 1 base and 3 bases respectively, with 12 bases between them. The CDR3 extends over 15 amino acids. Here the CDR3 DNA reads TGTGCCAGTAGTATAGCTCTAACAGGGCACTATGGCTACACCTTC. It codes for CASSIALTGHYGYTF.

This clonotype was counted at least ten times. The chain joins TRBV5-1 to TRBJ2-5, with 11 positions matching TRBD1. This CDR3 is 15 amino acids long. V was pared by 4 bases and J by 2 bases, with 4 bases of the junction left unmatched. From germline, CDR1 is SGHRS and CDR2 YFSETQ. The DNA for the CDR3 is TGCGCCAGCAGCACCGGACAGGGGGCACAAGAGACCCAGTACTTC. The encoded protein is CASSTGQGAQETQYF.

This clonotype was counted many times. The chain combines TRBV20-1 with TRBJ2-4; 9 bases fit TRBD2. The V gene end was trimmed by 0 bases and the J gene end by 8 bases; junction bases not matched to a gene: 11. The CDR3 extends over 16 amino acids. Germline assignment: CDR1 DFQATT and CDR2 SNEGSKA (reference sequence). The CDR3 sequence: CSARDKREANLDIQYF. CDR3 bases: TGCAGTGCTAGAGATAAGCGGGAGGCGAACTTGGACATTCAGTACTTC.

This clonotype appeared a few times. This may stem from a read error, because a much larger clone lies one nucleotide away. The chain combines TRBV18 with TRBJ2-7; 8 positions match TRBD2. CDR1 is KGHSH, CDR2 LQKENI, per germline. The CDR3 runs 15 residues. As DNA, the CDR3 is TGTGCCAGCTCACCACCGACTGCCGGGGGGGTCGAGCAGTCCTTC. It encodes CASSPPTAGGVEQSF.

This clonotype was counted ten times or more. The genes are TRBV4-1 and TRBJ2-2; D gene uncertain. The CDR3 spans 13 residues. Germline V gives CDR1 MGHRA, CDR2 YSYEKL. With 2 bases removed from V and 6 bases from J, the gap between germline ends came to 7 bases. DNA for the CDR3: TGCGCCAGCAGCCAACGAAGGGCCGGGGAGCTGTTTTTT. This encodes CASSQRRAGELFF.

This clonotype was counted at least ten times. The chain uses TRBV6-1 and TRBJ1-5, with 8 bases that match TRBD1. The V segment lost 6 bases and the J segment 6 bases; nucleotides outside the gene matches: 10. Germline V lookup: CDR1 MNHNS, CDR2 SASEGT. There are 15 residues in the CDR3. The CDR3 loop reads CASRPRTGWVQPQHF. Written as DNA, the CDR3 is TGTGCCAGCAGGCCTCGGACAGGGTGGGTTCAGCCCCAGCATTTT.

This clonotype was counted at least ten times. The chain uses TRBV29-1 and TRBJ1-2; unclear D gene. The germline V and J ends were trimmed by 4 bases and 4 bases, with 16 bases remaining between them. The CDR3 is 14 residues long. The V gene's germline CDR1 is SQVTM and CDR2 ANQGSEA. CDR3 in amino acids: CSVVLPTAAYGYTF. The CDR3 region has the DNA TGCAGCGTTGTCCTGCCAACGGCGGCCTATGGCTACACCTTC.

In its sample, this clonotype was seen many times. The chain combines TRBV3-1 with TRBJ2-7, with D unresolved. CDR3 size: 14 residues. V lost 0 bases, J lost 0 bases, and 6 bases lay in between. The V gene's germline CDR1 is LGHDT and CDR2 YNNKEL (reference sequence). CDR3 loop: CASSQEVSSYEQYF. CDR3 DNA sequence: TGTGCCAGCAGCCAAGAGGTCAGCTCCTACGAGCAGTACTTC.